The 13 T cell receptor beta chains in this list originate from one sample, sequenced in a study of T-cell memory formation after mild COVID-19. In TCRdb, the 5' RACE reads were re-called with MiXCR into one record per CDR3 protein. The sample holds about 34,000 distinct CDR3 sequences, roughly 7.2% seen once. Sequences were obtained from PBMCs or a T cell subset sorted from them (not recorded which). Source of these receptors: a man younger than 30 who had mild COVID-19 (a few samples of this study predate the infection). Cell type and time point are not known.

CDR3 bases: TGTGCCAGCAGTGAACATGGATGGGGGGGCGACCAGCCCCAGCATTTT. Its translation is CASSEHGWGGDQPQHF. V usage is TRBV25-1 and J usage is TRBJ1-5, with D perhaps matching TRBD1 (6 bases). There are 16 residues in the CDR3. Germline V gene data show CDR1 as MGHDK and CDR2 as SYGVNS. V dropped 2 bases and J dropped 7 bases, with 18 bases sitting between them. Full variable domain (outside the CDR3, taken from reference TRBV25-1 and TRBJ1-5): EADIYQTPRYLVIGTGKKITLECSQTMGHDKMYWYQQDPGMELHLIHYSYGVNSTEKGDLSSESTVSRIRTEHFPLTLESARPSHTSQYLCASSEHGWGGDQPQHFGDGTRLSIL.

There are a few counts of this clonotype. The V gene is TRBV2, the J gene TRBJ2-3, with TRBD1 as a possible D gene (5 bases). Trimming took off 8 bases at V and 2 bases at J, with 17 bases between the two ends. In germline, CDR1 is SNHLY, CDR2 FYNNEI. The CDR3 contains 15 residues. The CDR3 is CASGVTLTDTDTQYF. CDR3 DNA: TGTGCCAGCGGCGTTACGCTGACAGACACAGATACGCAGTATTTT.

This clonotype was seen repeatedly, ten times or more. The chain joins TRBV4-1 to TRBJ2-3, with 8 bases fitting TRBD2. With V trimmed by 0 bases and J by 1 base, 6 bases remained unmatched. Germline CDR1 and CDR2: MGHRA and YSYEKL. The CDR3 runs to 17 residues. CDR3 region: CASSQEFTAGGTDTQYF. The CDR3 DNA is TGCGCCAGCAGCCAAGAGTTCACAGCGGGGGGCACAGATACGCAGTATTTT.

The J gene is TRBJ2-1, the V gene TRBV29-1, with D possibly TRBD2 on 6 matching bases. CDR3 size: 12 residues. Germline V gene sequence: CDR1 SQVTM, CDR2 ANQGSEA. The CDR3 region has the DNA TGCAGGGGGGGAGAGAGCTACAATGAGCAGTTCTTC. Its translation is CRGGESYNEQFF.

The rearrangement uses TRBV20-1 and TRBJ2-5; D is uncertain. CDR1 DFQATT and CDR2 SNEGSKA come from the germline V gene (reference sequence). V was shortened by 3 bases and J by 5 bases, with 10 bases between the two germline ends. The CDR3 runs to 12 residues. The CDR3 sequence is CSASSRRETQYF. The CDR3 DNA is TGCAGTGCTAGTTCCCGTAGGGAGACCCAGTACTTC.

This clonotype has a count of ten or more. V usage is TRBV7-3 and J usage is TRBJ2-1, with D perhaps TRBD1 (6 bases). CDR1 SGHTA and CDR2 FQGTGA come from the germline V gene. The V and J ends lost 2 bases and 6 bases respectively, with 17 bases between them. CDR3 length: 16 residues. The DNA for the CDR3 is TGTGCCAGCAGCTTAGACGTGTCCGGGACATTCAATGAGCAGTTCTTC. Translating gives CASSLDVSGTFNEQFF.

This clonotype showed up many times. This chain links TRBV7-3 with TRBJ2-2; no clear D gene. The CDR3 sequence is 12 residues long. V gave up 5 bases and J gave up 2 bases, with 3 bases separating them. Per the germline V gene, CDR1 is SGHTA and CDR2 is FQGTGA. CDR3 protein: CASSLNTGELFF. In DNA, the CDR3 is TGTGCCAGCAGCCTAAACACCGGGGAGCTGTTTTTT. The full variable domain, completed using reference TRBV7-3 and TRBJ2-2, is GAGVSQTPSNKVTEKGKYVELRCDPISGHTALYWYRQSLGQGPEFLIYFQGTGAADDSGLPNDRFFAVRPEGSVSTLKIQRTERGDSAVYLCASSLNTGELFFGEGSRLTVL.

This clonotype was observed many times. The chain combines TRBV4-1 with TRBJ1-2; D uncertain. Germline V lookup: CDR1 MGHRA, CDR2 YSYEKL. The CDR3 is 15 residues long. The germline V and J ends were trimmed by 6 bases and 0 bases, with 14 bases remaining between them. The CDR3 loop is CASSLEWTANYGYTF. The CDR3 DNA follows: TGCGCCAGCAGTCTTGAATGGACGGCTAACTATGGCTACACCTTC.

This clonotype was detected ten times or more. The genes are TRBV5-1 and TRBJ2-7; no reliable D call. This CDR3 region has 13 residues. Trimming removed 1 base from V and 2 bases from J, with 7 bases in between. Germline CDR1 SGHRS, CDR2 YFSETQ. CDR3 protein: CASSLRSAYEQYF. For the CDR3, the DNA is TGCGCCAGCAGCTTGAGGTCGGCCTACGAGCAGTACTTC.

This clonotype appeared many times. The CDR3 DNA follows: TGTGCCAGCAGCTTTGGACAGGGCCAGCCCCAGCATTTT. Amino acids: CASSFGQGQPQHF. The chain joins TRBV7-6 to TRBJ1-5, with 8 nucleotides matching TRBD1. V shed 3 bases and J 7 bases; nucleotides not matched to a gene: 2. The CDR3 runs 13 residues. Germline values: CDR1 SGHVS, CDR2 FNYEAQ.

There are many counts of this clonotype. The chain employs TRBV7-2 and TRBJ2-5; the match to TRBD1 covers 8 bases. CDR1 and CDR2 from the germline V gene are SGHTA and FQGNSA. V was clipped by 5 bases and J by 5 bases; unmatched bases: 7. This CDR3 has 14 amino acids. CDR3 in DNA: TGTGCCAGCAGCACCCGACAGGGGCGGGAGACCCAGTACTTC. Translation: CASSTRQGRETQYF.

In this sample, this clonotype turned up many times. The chain has TRBV10-3 and TRBJ2-7; 7 bases align to TRBD1. Germline V lookup: CDR1 ENHRY, CDR2 SYGVKD. The CDR3 totals 13 residues. Trimming took 6 bases from V and 3 from J; bases not matched to a gene: 5. The CDR3 DNA follows: TGTGCCATCAGCCCCGGGACAGACTACGAGCAGTACTTC. It codes for CAISPGTDYEQYF.

The sample holds many counts of this clonotype. The chain uses TRBV29-1 and TRBJ2-1; 8 positions match TRBD2. Germline V gives CDR1 SQVTM, CDR2 ANQGSEA. The CDR3 runs to 16 residues. The V and J ends lost 0 bases and 8 bases, in that order; junction bases with no gene match: 12. DNA of the CDR3: TGCAGCGTTGAAGATTGGAGTAGCGGGGCGGGGGATGAGCAGTTCTTC. Translation: CSVEDWSSGAGDEQFF.